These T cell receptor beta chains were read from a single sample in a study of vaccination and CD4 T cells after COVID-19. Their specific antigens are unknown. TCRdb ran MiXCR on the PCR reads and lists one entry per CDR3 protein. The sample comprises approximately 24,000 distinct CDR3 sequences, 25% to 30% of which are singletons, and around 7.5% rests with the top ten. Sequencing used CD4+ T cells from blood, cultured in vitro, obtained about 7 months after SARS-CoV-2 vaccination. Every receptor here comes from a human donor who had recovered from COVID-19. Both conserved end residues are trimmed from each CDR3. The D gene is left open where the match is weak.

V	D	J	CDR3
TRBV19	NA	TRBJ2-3	ASSMGDTQY
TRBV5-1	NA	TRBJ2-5	ASSFDIQQTQY
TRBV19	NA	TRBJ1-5	ASSLKIQRVRSQH
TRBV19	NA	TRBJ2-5	ASSRRRPEETQY
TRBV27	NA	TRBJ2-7	ASSRSPGGAYEQY
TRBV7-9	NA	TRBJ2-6	ASSSRSGANVLT
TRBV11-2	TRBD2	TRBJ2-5	ASRATSGRMETQY
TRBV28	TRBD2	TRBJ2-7	ASIMGGTKPYEQY
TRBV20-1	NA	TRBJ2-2	SARFPFRNTGELF
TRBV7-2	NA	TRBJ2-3	ASSTGAPDTQY
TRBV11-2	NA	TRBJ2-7	ASSFPGVGNEQY
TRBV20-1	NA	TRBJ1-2	SAIGADNYGYT
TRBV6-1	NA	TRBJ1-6	ASSPTAGRYNSPLH
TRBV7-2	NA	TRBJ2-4	ASSGDGGLNIQY
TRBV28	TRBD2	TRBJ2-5	ASSALAYQETQY
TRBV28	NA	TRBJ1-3	ASRPPLRNTIY
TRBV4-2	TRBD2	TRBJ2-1	ASSQLIAGGPSIYNEQF
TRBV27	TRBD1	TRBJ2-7	ASSSNGQGPEQY
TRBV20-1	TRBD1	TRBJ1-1	SASQETGARAEAF
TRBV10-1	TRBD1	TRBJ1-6	ASSEFPREGTGLRASPLH
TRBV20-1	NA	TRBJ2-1	SAREYNEQF
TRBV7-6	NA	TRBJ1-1	ASSLVGVDREAF
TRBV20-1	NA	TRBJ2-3	SAQAGTSTDTQY
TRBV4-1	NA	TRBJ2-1	ASSQDRVSYNEQF